A single sample gave rise to the 6 T cell receptor beta chains below, sequenced in a study of cytomegalovirus exposure and HLA in healthy donors. With 60 Vbeta and 13 Jbeta primers, the PCR was carried out. The repertoire was sequenced with immunoSEQ multiplex PCR; TCRdb's copy has only in-frame clones and lacks some. The sample carries roughly 150,000 clones, 60% to 80% recorded once. The sequenced sample was PBMCs. The receptors stem from a man between 45 and 60 years old in good health and CMV-seropositive.

The V and J genes are TRBV7-2 and TRBJ2-7, with 8 positions matching TRBD2. The germline gives CDR1 SGHTA, CDR2 FQGNSA. The CDR3 consists of 14 residues. V shed 3 bases and J 7 bases; nucleotides not matched to a gene: 8. The CDR3 bases are TGTGCCAGCAGCTTCCGGGGGGGCCATCGGGAGCAGTACTTC. Its translation: CASSFRGGHREQYF.

Regarding this clone: Mismatch with germline at one junction end may stem from a read error. Other DNA variants within this sample encode the same CDR3. The chain has TRBV19 and TRBJ1-3, with a possible D match to TRBD1 (5 bases). The CDR3 length is 11 residues. Germline lookup yields CDR1 LNHDA and CDR2 SQIVND (reference sequence). This CDR3 reads CASTPGDTIYF. CDR3 nucleotide sequence: TGTGCTAGTACCCCGGGGGACACCATATATTTT.

The chain couples TRBV7-8 to TRBJ1-1; the match to TRBD1 covers 8 bases. Germline V gives CDR1 SGHVS, CDR2 FQNEAQ. The CDR3 is made up of 18 amino acids. The ends lost 5 bases at V and 0 bases at J; junction bases unmatched: 14. CDR3 bases: TGTGCCAGCAGCAGGTCCCAGGGGGCGTGGTCGATGAACACTGAAGCTTTCTTT. Protein product: CASSRSQGAWSMNTEAFF.

The V and J genes are TRBV5-4 and TRBJ2-7, with TRBD2 matching 8 bases. With 4 bases clipped from V and 0 bases from J, the junction kept 12 bases outside the gene matches. The germline V gene encodes CDR1 SGHNT and CDR2 YYREEE (reference sequence). This CDR3 contains 17 residues. The CDR3 DNA is TGTGCCAGCAGCCCGGGGGGGCCAGGGATGAGCTCCTACGAGCAGTACTTC. It codes for CASSPGGPGMSSYEQYF. Together with reference TRBV5-4 and TRBJ2-7, the CDR3 gives the full variable domain: ETGVTQSPTHLIKTRGQQVTLRCSSQSGHNTVSWYQQALGQGPQFIFQYYREEENGRGNFPPRFSGLQFPNYSSELNVNALELDDSALYLCASSPGGPGMSSYEQYFGPGTRLTVT.

The J gene is TRBJ1-1, the V gene TRBV5-6; TRBD1 is a possible D gene (5 bases). This CDR3 is built from 16 residues. V lost 2 bases and J 1 base, leaving 15 bases between the germline ends. CDR1 and CDR2 from the germline V gene are SGHDT and YYEEEE. The CDR3 coding sequence is TGTGCCAGCAGCTTCCTCGATGACAGACGGAACACTGAAGCTTTCTTT. Translation: CASSFLDDRRNTEAFF.

This clone was counted between two and nine times. The chain carries TRBV30 and TRBJ2-5; D is perhaps TRBD1 (5 bases). Germline V gene lookup returns CDR1 GTSNPN and CDR2 SVGIG (reference sequence). The CDR3 sequence is 11 residues long. The V end lost 2 bases, the J end lost 9 bases, and 10 bases lay between the germline ends. CDR3 sequence reads: CAWSWLGAQYF. In DNA form, the CDR3 reads TGTGCCTGGAGTTGGTTAGGGGCCCAGTACTTC.